These T cell receptor beta chains were read from a single sample in a study of shared clonotypes between healthy human individuals. Assay used: immunoSEQ multiplex PCR; TCRdb lists only in-frame clones, some missing. Of about 480,000 clones in the sample, about three quarters are singletons; the top ten hold roughly an eighth. The source material was PBMCs. These receptors all stem from a woman between 40 and 55 years old in good health. Some clones in this sample may be carry-over from other donors' samples. CDR3s leave out the opening cysteine and the closing phenylalanine or tryptophan.

v_gene	j_gene	CDR3aa
TRBV18	TRBJ2-7	ASSLTLRDEQY
TRBV28	TRBJ2-7	ASSPRTGAPGEQW
TRBV6-1	TRBJ2-7	ASSDTQQGWNEQY
TRBV5-1	TRBJ2-5	ASSWWGDQETQY
TRBV9	TRBJ2-1	ASRSGQGEVDEQF
TRBV6-5	TRBJ1-4	ASSARPREKLF
TRBV18	TRBJ2-7	ASSPPAVHEQY
TRBV6-4	TRBJ1-5	ARAPVFVGPTNYSNQPQH
TRBV9	TRBJ2-7	ASSVGQGRSEQY
TRBV5-1	TRBJ1-1	ASSLGGGTEAF
TRBV4-1	TRBJ1-2	ASSQAEGGLNYGYT
TRBV11-2	TRBJ2-1	ASSPGLPEQF
TRBV9	TRBJ2-7	ASSVGGTGSSYEQY
TRBV5-1	TRBJ2-3	ASSRDSSTDTQY
TRBV2	TRBJ2-3	ASSEGTSGSTDTQY
TRBV7-2	TRBJ2-5	ASTITNAQY
TRBV5-1	TRBJ2-5	ASSGIGRGQETQY
TRBV28	TRBJ2-1	ASNTGVHEQF
TRBV6-5	TRBJ1-3	ASSYSVRGSGNTIY
TRBV11-2	TRBJ2-2	ASSLNLGPGELF
TRBV10-2	TRBJ2-2	ASSEERLSVGGELF
TRBV29-1	TRBJ1-2	SVNRGEGYT
TRBV30	TRBJ1-6	AWTRDRDNSPLH
TRBV6-6	TRBJ2-7	ASSYSSGRIYEQY
TRBV7-2	TRBJ2-3	ASSAGRQSTDTQY
TRBV6-5	TRBJ2-5	ASSLLAGLQETQY
TRBV2	TRBJ2-7	ASGGEGSYEQY
TRBV5-4	TRBJ2-1	ASSLGGTGGRTNEQF
TRBV2	TRBJ2-7	ASSAWGTGPREQY
TRBV29-1	TRBJ2-1	SESESSYNEQF
TRBV18	TRBJ1-2	ASSLPRGTNYGYT
TRBV9	TRBJ2-5	ASSVASQAQETQY
TRBV18	TRBJ2-5	ASSRDQETQY
TRBV7-9	TRBJ2-3	ASSHPGSTDTQY
TRBV28	TRBJ2-2	ASSPQGVRGELF
TRBV11-2	TRBJ1-1	ASRPSYRGGTEAF
TRBV7-2	TRBJ2-7	ASSFASGTYEQY
TRBV4-1	TRBJ1-4	ASSHSWEKLF
TRBV5-6	TRBJ1-6	ASSLRDRNSPLH